The rows below give T cell receptor beta chains drawn from one sample of a study of T cells after yellow fever vaccination. TCRdb itself ran the 5' RACE reads through MiXCR, one entry per CDR3 protein. The sample has 250,000 to 300,000 distinct CDR3 sequences; roughly 5.6% are singletons. The source material was CD4+ T cells sorted from PBMCs, sampled on the day of the yellow fever booster vaccination. These receptor sequences come from a man between 18 and 35 years old who received the YFV17D yellow fever vaccine. The CDR3 runs from the conserved cysteine through the conserved F or W. The D gene is left open where the match is weak. For some rows the clone size is stated as once, few or many, or as a class when expanded; others skip it.

clone_size d_call j_call v_call cdr3_nt cdr3_aa
many NA TRBJ1-6 TRBV20-1 TGCAGTGCTATCGAACCGACACCTAATTCACCCCTCCACTTT CSAIEPTPNSPLHF
NA NA TRBJ1-2 TRBV19 TGTGCCAGTAGTGTCGGACGGCGCTGGGCAGGGGGCTACACCTTC CASSVGRRWAGGYTF
many NA TRBJ2-1 TRBV7-2 TGTGCCAGCAGCTTAGCGGTAGAAGCGAATGAGCAGTTCTTC CASSLAVEANEQFF
many NA TRBJ2-1 TRBV12-3/TRBV12-4 TGTGCCAGCGACGGTTACAATGAGCAGTTCTTC CASDGYNEQFF
few NA TRBJ2-2 TRBV3-1 TGTGCCAGCAGCCAAGTTTCCAGGCTAGTTCTGACCGGGGAGCTGTTTTTT CASSQVSRLVLTGELFF
NA NA TRBJ1-1 TRBV5-6 TGTGCCAGCAGCCGACGCAGGGGCACTGAAGCTTTCTTT CASSRRRGTEAFF
few NA TRBJ1-4 TRBV28 TGTGCCAGCAACCGGGCCAACGAAAAACTGTTTTTT CASNRANEKLFF
NA TRBD1 TRBJ1-5 TRBV3-1 TGTGCCAGCAGCCAAGTACAGGGGGCAGGTCAGCCCCAGCATTTT CASSQVQGAGQPQHF
NA NA TRBJ2-1 TRBV5-4 TGTGCCAGCAGCGCCGGACTCCCGACCTACAATGAGCAGTTCTTC CASSAGLPTYNEQFF
NA NA TRBJ1-3 TRBV3-1 TGTGCCAGCAGCCAAGGGCCCATGGCAATAAACACCATATATTTT CASSQGPMAINTIYF
NA NA TRBJ1-4 TRBV5-1 TGCGCCAGCAGCTTGGATGGGACTTCTAATGAAAAACTGTTTTTT CASSLDGTSNEKLFF
NA NA TRBJ1-1 TRBV7-2 TGTGCCAGCAGCTTAGGCGGGGTGGGGGGAAACACTGAAGCTTTCTTT CASSLGGVGGNTEAFF
many NA TRBJ1-2 TRBV4-3 TGCGCCAGCAGCCAAGGGGTCAACTATGGCTACACCTTC CASSQGVNYGYTF
NA NA TRBJ2-6 TRBV20-1 TGCAGTGCTAGAGATGAACAGGCTGGGGCCAACGTCCTGACTTTC CSARDEQAGANVLTF